This TCR beta chain was observed in a study of T cell responses to AZD1222 COVID-19 vaccine. General study results and limits: There were vaccine-associated CD4 TCRs across spike, dominant at 160-218 and 743-854.

Comment on this clone: Antigen: not known.

Sequencing used immunoSEQ multiplex PCR; TCRdb keeps in-frame clones, though not all of them. The repertoire holds fewer than 110,000 clones, roughly nine tenths seen once, with over 3.5% in the top ten. Germline V gene data show CDR1 as KGHDR and CDR2 as SFDVKD. The CDR3 extends over 16 amino acids. V lost 1 base to trimming and J lost 2 bases, with 12 bases between them. Sample: peripheral blood, taken on day 0 of AZD1222 vaccination. The rearrangement uses TRBV24-1 and TRBJ2-3; D might be TRBD2 (5 bases). This sequence originates from an adult in good health. CDR3 sequence (DNA): TGTGCCACCAGTGATTTAGGACCGGGAACCACAGATACGCAGTATTTT. Residues: CATSDLGPGTTDTQYF.